This T cell receptor (beta chain) was profiled in a study of T cells in Graves' hyperthyroidism and ophthalmopathy. The length of the CDR3 is 15 amino acids, counting both ends. Germline V gene lookup returns CDR1 MNHNS and CDR2 SASEGT. Clinical symptoms, serum thyroxine, TRAb, thyroid ultrasound and orbital computed tomography informed diagnoses. Researchers took RNA transcripts and amplified the TCR beta CDR3 regions from them. HTBI primers were the set used in a first-round RT-PCR of the TCR CDR3. TCRdb reanalysed the multiplex PCR reads using MiXCR and keeps one entry per CDR3 protein. The table lists almost 500,000 distinct CDR3 sequences, about 20% of them singletons. This clonotype has ten or more counts. The DNA is left out, because the CDR3 cannot be placed on it with certainty; the CDR3 is given as TCRdb lists it.

The sequence was collected from a woman between 65 and 79 years old with Graves' ophthalmopathy. The material sequenced was blood. The gene calls are TRBV6-1 and TRBJ1-4; the table's D call, TRBD1, was not checked against the DNA. The CDR3 spells CASSSSGQGPEKLFF.